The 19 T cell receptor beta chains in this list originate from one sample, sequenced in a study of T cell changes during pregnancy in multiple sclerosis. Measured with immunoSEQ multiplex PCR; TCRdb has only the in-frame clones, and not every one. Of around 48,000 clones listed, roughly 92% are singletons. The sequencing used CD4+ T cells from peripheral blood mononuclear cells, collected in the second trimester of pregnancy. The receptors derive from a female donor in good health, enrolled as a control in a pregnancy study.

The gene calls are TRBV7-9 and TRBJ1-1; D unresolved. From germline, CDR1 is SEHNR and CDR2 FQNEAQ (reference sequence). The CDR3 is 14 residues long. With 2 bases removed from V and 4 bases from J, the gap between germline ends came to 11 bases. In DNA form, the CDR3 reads TGTGCCAGCAGCTTATTGTCCGGTGGCACTGAAGCTTTCTTT. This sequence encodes CASSLLSGGTEAFF.

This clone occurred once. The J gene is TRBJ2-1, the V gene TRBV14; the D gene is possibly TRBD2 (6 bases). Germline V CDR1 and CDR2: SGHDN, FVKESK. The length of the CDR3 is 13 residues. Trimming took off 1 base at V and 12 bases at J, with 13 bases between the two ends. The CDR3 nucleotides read TGTGCCAGCAGCCAAGCCCCGTGGGGAGGGCAGTTCTTC. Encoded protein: CASSQAPWGGQFF.

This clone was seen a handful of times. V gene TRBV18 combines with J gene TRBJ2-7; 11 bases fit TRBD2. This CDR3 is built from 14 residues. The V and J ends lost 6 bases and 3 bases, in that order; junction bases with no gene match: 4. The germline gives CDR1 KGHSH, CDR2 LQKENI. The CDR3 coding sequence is TGTGCCAGCTCCCTAGCGGGAGGAGACTACGAGCAGTACTTC. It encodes CASSLAGGDYEQYF. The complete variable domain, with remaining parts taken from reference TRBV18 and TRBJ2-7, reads NAGVMQNPRHLVRRRGQEARLRCSPMKGHSHVYWYRQLPEEGLKFMVYLQKENIIDESGMPKERFSAEFPKEGPSILRIQQVVRGDSAAYFCASSLAGGDYEQYFGPGTRLTVT.

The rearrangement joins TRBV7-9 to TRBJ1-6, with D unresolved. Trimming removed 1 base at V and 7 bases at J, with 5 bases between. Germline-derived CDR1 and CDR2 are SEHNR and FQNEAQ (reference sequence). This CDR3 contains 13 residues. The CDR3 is CASSLDGNSPLHF. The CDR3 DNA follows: TGTGCCAGCAGCTTAGACGGGAATTCACCCCTCCACTTT.

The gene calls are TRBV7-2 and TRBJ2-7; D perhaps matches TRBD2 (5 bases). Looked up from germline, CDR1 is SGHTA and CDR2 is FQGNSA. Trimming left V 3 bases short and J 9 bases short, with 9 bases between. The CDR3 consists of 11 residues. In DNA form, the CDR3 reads TGTGCCAGCAGCTTCCGGGGTGCGCAGTACTTC. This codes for CASSFRGAQYF.

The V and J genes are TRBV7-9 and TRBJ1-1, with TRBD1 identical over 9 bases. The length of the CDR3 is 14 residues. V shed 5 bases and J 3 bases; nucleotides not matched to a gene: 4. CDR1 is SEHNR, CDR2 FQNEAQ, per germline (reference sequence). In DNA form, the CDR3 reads TGTGCCAGCAGCCCACGACAGGGGGACACTGAAGCTTTCTTT. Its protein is CASSPRQGDTEAFF.

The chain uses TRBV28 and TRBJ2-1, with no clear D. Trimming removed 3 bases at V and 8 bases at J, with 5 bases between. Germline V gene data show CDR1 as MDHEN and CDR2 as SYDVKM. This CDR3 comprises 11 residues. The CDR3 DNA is TGTGCCAGCAGTTTTTTAGATGAGCAGTTCTTC. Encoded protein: CASSFLDEQFF.

This chain's CDR3 is CASSRTGAQETQYF. In DNA form, the CDR3 reads TGTGCCAGCTCCCGGACAGGGGCACAAGAGACCCAGTACTTC. The genes are TRBV18 and TRBJ2-5; 9 bases align to TRBD1. CDR3 length: 14 amino acids. The germline V gene has CDR1 KGHSH and CDR2 LQKENI. The V and J ends lost 6 bases and 2 bases, in that order; junction bases with no gene match: 4. The full variable domain, rest sourced from reference TRBV18 and TRBJ2-5, is NAGVMQNPRHLVRRRGQEARLRCSPMKGHSHVYWYRQLPEEGLKFMVYLQKENIIDESGMPKERFSAEFPKEGPSILRIQQVVRGDSAAYFCASSRTGAQETQYFGPGTRLLVL.

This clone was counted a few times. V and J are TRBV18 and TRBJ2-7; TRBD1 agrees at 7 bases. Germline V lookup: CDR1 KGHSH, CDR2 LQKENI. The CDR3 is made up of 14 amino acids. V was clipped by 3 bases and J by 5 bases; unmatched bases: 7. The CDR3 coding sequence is TGTGCCAGCTCACCGACGACAGGGAGCCACGAGCAGTACTTC. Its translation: CASSPTTGSHEQYF.

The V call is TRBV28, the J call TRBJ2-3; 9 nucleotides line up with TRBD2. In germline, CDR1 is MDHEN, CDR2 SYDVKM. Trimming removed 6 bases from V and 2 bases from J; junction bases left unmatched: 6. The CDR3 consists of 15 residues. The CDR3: CASSRSGGPTDTQYF. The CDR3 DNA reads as TGTGCCAGCAGCCGTAGCGGGGGCCCCACAGATACGCAGTATTTT.

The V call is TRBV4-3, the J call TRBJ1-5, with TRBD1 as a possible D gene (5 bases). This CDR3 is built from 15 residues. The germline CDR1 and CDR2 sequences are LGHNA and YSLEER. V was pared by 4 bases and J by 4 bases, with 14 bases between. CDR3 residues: CASSLRVGTNQPQHF. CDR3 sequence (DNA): TGCGCCAGCAGCCTCCGAGTTGGGACTAATCAGCCCCAGCATTTT.

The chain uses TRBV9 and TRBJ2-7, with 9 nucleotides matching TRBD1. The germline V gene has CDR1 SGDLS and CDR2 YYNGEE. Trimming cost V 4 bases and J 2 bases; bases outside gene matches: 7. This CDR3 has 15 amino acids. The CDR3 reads CASSPGQGSTYEQYF. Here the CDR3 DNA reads TGTGCCAGCAGCCCCGGACAGGGGTCCACCTACGAGCAGTACTTC.

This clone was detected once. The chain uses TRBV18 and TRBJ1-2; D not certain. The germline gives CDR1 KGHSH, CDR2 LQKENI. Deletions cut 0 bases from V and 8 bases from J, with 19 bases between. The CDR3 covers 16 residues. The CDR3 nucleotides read TGTGCCAGCTCACCACCGGGGAAAACTATATCGGGAGGCTACACCTTC. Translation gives CASSPPGKTISGGYTF.

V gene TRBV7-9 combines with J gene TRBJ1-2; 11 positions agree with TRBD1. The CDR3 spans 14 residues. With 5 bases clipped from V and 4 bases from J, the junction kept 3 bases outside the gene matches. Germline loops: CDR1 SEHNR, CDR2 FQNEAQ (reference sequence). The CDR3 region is CASSRTGGAYGYTF. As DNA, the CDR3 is TGTGCCAGCAGCAGGACAGGGGGCGCCTATGGCTACACCTTC.

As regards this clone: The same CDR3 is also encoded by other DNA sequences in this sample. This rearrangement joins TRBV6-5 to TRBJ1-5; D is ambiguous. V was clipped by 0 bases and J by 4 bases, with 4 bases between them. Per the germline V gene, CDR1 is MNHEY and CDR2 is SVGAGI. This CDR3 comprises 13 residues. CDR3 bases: TGTGCCAGCAGTTACTCGAGAAATCAGCCCCAGCATTTT. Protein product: CASSYSRNQPQHF.

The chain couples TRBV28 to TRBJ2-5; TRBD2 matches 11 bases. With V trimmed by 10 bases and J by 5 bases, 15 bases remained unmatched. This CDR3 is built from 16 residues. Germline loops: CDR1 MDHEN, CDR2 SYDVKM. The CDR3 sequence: CATTVAVASGRETQYF. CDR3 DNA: TGTGCCACCACCGTAGCGGTGGCTAGCGGGAGGGAGACCCAGTACTTC. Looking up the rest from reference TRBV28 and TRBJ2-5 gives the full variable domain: DVKVTQSSRYLVKRTGEKVFLECVQDMDHENMFWYRQDPGLGLRLIYFSYDVKMKEKGDIPEGYSVSREKKERFSLILESASTNQTSMYLCATTVAVASGRETQYFGPGTRLLVL.

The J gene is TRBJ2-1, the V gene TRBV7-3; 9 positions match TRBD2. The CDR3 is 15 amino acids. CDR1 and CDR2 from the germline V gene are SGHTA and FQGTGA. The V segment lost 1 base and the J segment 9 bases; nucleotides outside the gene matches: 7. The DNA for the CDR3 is TGTGCCAGCAGCTTAATGAGCGGGGGGACGGGTGAGCAGTTCTTC. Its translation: CASSLMSGGTGEQFF.

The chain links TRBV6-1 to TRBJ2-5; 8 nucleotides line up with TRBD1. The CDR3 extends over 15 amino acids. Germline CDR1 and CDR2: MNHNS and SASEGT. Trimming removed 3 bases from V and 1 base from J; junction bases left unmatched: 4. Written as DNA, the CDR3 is TGTGCCAGCAGTGAGGGACAGGCTATCCAAGAGACCCAGTACTTC. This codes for CASSEGQAIQETQYF.

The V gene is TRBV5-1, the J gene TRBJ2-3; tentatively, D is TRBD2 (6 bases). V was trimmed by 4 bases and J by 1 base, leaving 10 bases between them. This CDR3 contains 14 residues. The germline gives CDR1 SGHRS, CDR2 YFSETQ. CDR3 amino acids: CASSQGGGTDTQYF. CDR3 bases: TGCGCCAGCAGCCAAGGAGGGGGCACAGATACGCAGTATTTT. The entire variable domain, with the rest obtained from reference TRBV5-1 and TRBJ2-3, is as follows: KAGVTQTPRYLIKTRGQQVTLSCSPISGHRSVSWYQQTPGQGLQFLFEYFSETQRNKGNFPGRFSGRQFSNSRSEMNVSTLELGDSALYLCASSQGGGTDTQYFGPGTRLTVL.